This entry is about one T cell receptor (beta chain). What it binds is not known. The data were taken from a study of shared clonotypes between healthy human individuals. Findings and caveats of the study: Generally, naive subsets (rather than memory subsets) showed larger estimated richness.

V lost 5 bases and J lost 4, with 12 bases in between. The length of the CDR3 is 13 residues. Germline V gives CDR1 SGHTA, CDR2 FQGNSA. Sequenced by immunoSEQ multiplex PCR; TCRdb stores in-frame clones only, minus some. The sample has millions of clones; 85% to 95% are singletons. This receptor was identified in a young man in good health. Some clones in this sample may be carry-over from other donors' samples. The specimen was naive CD4+ T cells from PBMCs. The subset: CD45RA+ positively selected. The chain employs TRBV7-2 and TRBJ2-7, with D perhaps matching TRBD1 (5 bases). CDR3 sequence: CASSTDRQYEQYF. For the CDR3, the DNA is TGTGCCAGCAGCACCGACCGACAGTACGAGCAGTACTTC. Drawing the rest from reference TRBV7-2 and TRBJ2-7, the complete variable domain is GAGVSQSPSNKVTEKGKDVELRCDPISGHTALYWYRQSLGQGLEFLIYFQGNSAPDKSGLPSDRFSAERTGGSVSTLTIQRTQQEDSAVYLCASSTDRQYEQYFGPGTRLTVT.